Presented here are 10 T cell receptor beta chains from one specimen sequenced in a study of T cells after yellow fever vaccination. TCRdb reprocessed the 5' RACE reads with MiXCR, giving one entry per CDR3 protein. The data show about 74,000 distinct CDR3 sequences, with 7.1% seen just once and around a third held by the top ten. The material was CD8+ T cells sorted from PBMCs, obtained 5 to 6 days after the first yellow fever vaccination. The receptors originated from a man younger than 35 who received the YFV17D yellow fever vaccine.

The rearrangement joins TRBV29-1 to TRBJ1-1; D is ambiguous. Trimming took 3 bases from V and 3 from J, leaving 5 bases between them. Germline CDR1 is SQVTM and CDR2 is ANQGSEA. CDR3 length: 11 residues. CDR3 DNA sequence: TGCAGCGTTGAGGCTTACACTGAAGCTTTCTTT. It yields the protein CSVEAYTEAFF.

The table lists this clonotype with many counts. CDR3 DNA: TGTGCCAGCGTAGGCGTAGGTGAAGCTTTCTTT. Encoded protein: CASVGVGEAFF. The chain has TRBV5-5 and TRBJ1-1; D not resolved. Trimming shortened V by 7 bases and J by 7 bases, and 11 bases separated the two germline ends. The CDR3 spans 11 residues. CDR1 and CDR2 (germline): SGHKS, YYEKEE (reference sequence).

This clonotype was found a few times. This chain joins TRBV7-9 and TRBJ2-1; D is ambiguous. Germline loops: CDR1 SEHNR, CDR2 FQNEAQ (reference sequence). V was cut by 7 bases and J by 0 bases, with 10 bases left in between. This CDR3 has 14 residues. The CDR3 region is CASTPISSYNEQFF. CDR3 DNA sequence: TGTGCCAGCACGCCTATCAGCTCCTACAATGAGCAGTTCTTC.

The chain's CDR3 is CASNLDRDGPSADTQYF. The CDR3 nucleotides read TGTGCCAGCAACTTGGACCGGGACGGCCCCTCCGCGGATACGCAGTATTTT. The chain uses TRBV7-9 and TRBJ2-3; TRBD1 or TRBD2 may be the D gene (5 bases each). Germline-derived CDR1 and CDR2 are SEHNR and FQNEAQ (reference sequence). Trimming pared 7 bases from V and 6 bases from J, leaving 26 bases between. The length of the CDR3 is 17 residues. Variable domain in full (rest from reference TRBV7-9 and TRBJ2-3): DTGVSQNPRHKITKRGQNVTFRCDPISEHNRLYWYRQTLGQGPEFLTYFQNEAQLEKSRLLSDRFSAERPKGSFSTLEIQRTEQGDSAMYLCASNLDRDGPSADTQYFGPGTRLTVL.

This clonotype was seen only once. This rearrangement joins TRBV4-2 to TRBJ2-1; no definite D call. In germline, CDR1 is LGHNA, CDR2 YNFKEQ. The CDR3 has 14 amino acids. V lost 10 bases to trimming and J lost 3 bases, with 16 bases between them. In DNA, the CDR3 is TGTGCCATGAGCCCCGAGCTCCTCTACAATGAGCAGTTCTTC. Translating gives CAMSPELLYNEQFF.

This clonotype was picked up many times. The J gene is TRBJ2-1, the V gene TRBV5-6; D remains ambiguous. CDR1 SGHDT and CDR2 YYEEEE come from the germline V gene. V lost 4 bases to trimming and J lost 0 bases, with 11 bases between them. This CDR3 spans 15 amino acids. The CDR3 nucleotides read TGTGCCAGCAGCCTCGTCCCAAACTCCTACAATGAGCAGTTCTTC. As protein: CASSLVPNSYNEQFF.

The table lists this clonotype with a few counts. The rearrangement uses TRBV20-1 and TRBJ2-1; 11 nucleotides line up with TRBD1. The V segment lost 1 base and the J segment 7 bases; nucleotides outside the gene matches: 6. Germline CDR1 is DFQATT and CDR2 is SNEGSKA (reference sequence). This CDR3 spans 15 amino acids. The CDR3, as DNA: TGCAGTGCTAGAGGGACAGGGGGCTTAATAAATGAGCAGTTCTTC. Protein product: CSARGTGGLINEQFF.

This clonotype has just a few counts. This chain links TRBV9 with TRBJ1-4; D is perhaps TRBD1 (6 bases). The CDR3 sequence is 15 residues long. Between the trimmed V and J ends, which lost 0 bases and 7 bases, there was a span of 13 bases. Looked up from germline, CDR1 is SGDLS and CDR2 is YYNGEE. The chain's CDR3 is CASSVDAGEVEKLFF. The CDR3 coding sequence is TGTGCCAGCAGCGTAGATGCAGGGGAGGTTGAAAAACTGTTTTTT. Supplemented by reference TRBV9 and TRBJ1-4, the full variable domain reads DSGVTQTPKHLITATGQRVTLRCSPRSGDLSVYWYQQSLDQGLQFLIQYYNGEERAKGNILERFSAQQFPDLHSELNLSSLELGDSALYFCASSVDAGEVEKLFFGSGTQLSVL.

V and J are TRBV9 and TRBJ2-1; 8 bases fit TRBD2. The CDR3 runs 15 residues. V shed 0 bases and J 8 bases; nucleotides not matched to a gene: 7. CDR1 is SGDLS, CDR2 YYNGEE, per germline. CDR3 protein: CASSVVGGGRDEQFF. The CDR3 nucleotides are TGTGCCAGCAGCGTAGTTGGCGGGGGGAGGGATGAGCAGTTCTTC.

This clonotype was detected ten times or more. The genes are TRBV7-9 and TRBJ2-7; D is perhaps TRBD1 (5 bases). Germline V lookup: CDR1 SEHNR, CDR2 FQNEAQ (reference sequence). V lost 3 bases to trimming and J lost 5 bases, with 8 bases between them. This CDR3 contains 12 residues. CDR3 sequence reads: CASSFSRDEQYF. The CDR3 bases are TGTGCCAGCAGCTTCAGCAGGGACGAGCAGTACTTC. Combining the CDR3 with reference TRBV7-9 and TRBJ2-7 gives the whole variable domain DTGVSQNPRHKITKRGQNVTFRCDPISEHNRLYWYRQTLGQGPEFLTYFQNEAQLEKSRLLSDRFSAERPKGSFSTLEIQRTEQGDSAMYLCASSFSRDEQYFGPGTRLTVT.